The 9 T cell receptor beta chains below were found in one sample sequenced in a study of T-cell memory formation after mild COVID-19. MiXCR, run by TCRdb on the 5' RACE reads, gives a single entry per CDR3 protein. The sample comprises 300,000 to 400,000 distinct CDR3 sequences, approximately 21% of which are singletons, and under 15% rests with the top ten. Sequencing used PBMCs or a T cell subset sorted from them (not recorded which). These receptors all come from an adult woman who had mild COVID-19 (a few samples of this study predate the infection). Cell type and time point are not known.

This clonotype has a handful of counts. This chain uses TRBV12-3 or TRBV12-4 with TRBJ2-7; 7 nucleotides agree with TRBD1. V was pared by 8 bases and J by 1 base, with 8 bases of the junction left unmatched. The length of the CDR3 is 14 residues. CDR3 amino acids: CASSPDRLSYEQYF. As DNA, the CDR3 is TGTGCCAGCTCTCCGGACAGGCTGTCCTACGAGCAGTACTTC.

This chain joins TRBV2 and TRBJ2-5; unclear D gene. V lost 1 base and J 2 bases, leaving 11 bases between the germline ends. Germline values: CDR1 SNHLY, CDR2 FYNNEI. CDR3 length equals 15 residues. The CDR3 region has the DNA TGTGCCAGCAGTGAAGTCCCGGGTACTCAAGAGACCCAGTACTTC. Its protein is CASSEVPGTQETQYF.

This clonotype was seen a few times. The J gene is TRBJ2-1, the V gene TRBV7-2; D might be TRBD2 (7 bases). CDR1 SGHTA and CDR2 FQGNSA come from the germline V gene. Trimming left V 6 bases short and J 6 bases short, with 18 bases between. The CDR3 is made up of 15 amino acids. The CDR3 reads CASSWGGAGFNEQFF. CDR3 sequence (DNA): TGTGCCAGCAGTTGGGGGGGCGCGGGATTCAATGAGCAGTTCTTC.

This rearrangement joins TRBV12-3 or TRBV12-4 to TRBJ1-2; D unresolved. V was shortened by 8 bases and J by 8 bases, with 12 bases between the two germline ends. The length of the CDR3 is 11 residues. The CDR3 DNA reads TGTGCCAGCGCAACCGGAGAAGGCTACACCTTC. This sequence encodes CASATGEGYTF.

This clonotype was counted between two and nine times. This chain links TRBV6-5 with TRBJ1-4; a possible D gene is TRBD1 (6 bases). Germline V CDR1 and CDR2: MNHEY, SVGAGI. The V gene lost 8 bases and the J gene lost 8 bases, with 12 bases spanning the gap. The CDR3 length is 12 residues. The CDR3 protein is CASGRGFEKLFF. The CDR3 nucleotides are TGTGCCAGCGGCAGGGGTTTCGAAAAACTGTTTTTT.

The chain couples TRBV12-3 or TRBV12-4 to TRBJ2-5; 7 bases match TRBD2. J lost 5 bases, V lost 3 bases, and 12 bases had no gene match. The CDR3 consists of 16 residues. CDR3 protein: CASSLSRLADVETQYF. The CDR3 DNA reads TGTGCCAGCAGTTTGTCCAGACTAGCCGATGTGGAGACCCAGTACTTC.

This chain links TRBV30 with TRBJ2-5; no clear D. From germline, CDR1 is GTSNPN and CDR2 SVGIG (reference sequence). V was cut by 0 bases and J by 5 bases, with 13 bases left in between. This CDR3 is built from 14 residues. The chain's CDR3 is CAWSVHSGPETQYF. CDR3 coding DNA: TGTGCCTGGAGTGTACACTCGGGCCCCGAGACCCAGTACTTC.

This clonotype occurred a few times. The CDR3 DNA sequence: TGCGCCAGCAGCCAAGCTCCCCCAGTTACGGTGAACACTGAAGCTTTCTTT. It is translated as CASSQAPPVTVNTEAFF. V usage is TRBV4-3 and J usage is TRBJ1-1, with D unresolved. From germline, CDR1 is LGHNA and CDR2 YSLEER. CDR3 length: 17 residues. V gave up 1 base and J gave up 0 bases, with 15 bases separating them.

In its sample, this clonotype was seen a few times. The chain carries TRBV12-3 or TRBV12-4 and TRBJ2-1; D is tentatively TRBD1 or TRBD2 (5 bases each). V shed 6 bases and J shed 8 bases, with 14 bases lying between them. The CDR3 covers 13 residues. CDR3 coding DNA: TGTGCCAGCAGCCCCTGGGGGATCGATGAGCAGTTCTTC. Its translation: CASSPWGIDEQFF.